Below, 10 T cell receptor beta chains from the same sample are listed, as sequenced in a study of Tregs in tolerant kidney transplant recipients. Sequencing was performed with immunoSEQ multiplex PCR; in TCRdb, only in-frame clones are kept and a portion is missing. Its clone listing holds fewer than 55,000 clones. The specimen was CD4+ T cells from blood, collected before the transplant. These receptors were obtained from a human donor who received a combined kidney and bone marrow transplant.

Notes on this clone: The read is 3 residues too short to cover the CDR3 end, so that end is filled in from the germline J gene. V is TRBV6-2 or TRBV6-3 and J is TRBJ1-1; D may be TRBD1 (5 bases). The CDR3 runs 11 residues. Germline V gene lookup returns CDR1 MNHEY and CDR2 SVGEGT. CDR3: CASSYKGEAFF. The part of the CDR3 DNA that was read is TGTGCCAGCAGTTACAAGGGGGAA.

About this clone itself: The read falls 3 residues short of the CDR3 end, and the missing part is taken from the germline J gene. The chain uses TRBV20-1 and TRBJ2-1; D possibly corresponds to TRBD2 (5 bases). V was pared by 4 bases and J by 1 base, with 8 bases between. The CDR3 totals 13 residues. Germline assignment: CDR1 DFQATT and CDR2 SNEGSKA (reference sequence). CDR3: CSATGGSYNEQFF. The CDR3 DNA, read in part, is TGCAGTGCTACGGGCGGGTCCTACAATGAG.

Comment on this clone: The read ends 3 residues before the CDR3 terminus; that terminus is restored from the germline J gene. The chain recombines TRBV7-9 with TRBJ1-2; 8 nucleotides line up with TRBD1. There are 14 residues in the CDR3. Looked up from germline, CDR1 is SEHNR and CDR2 is FQNEAQ (reference sequence). The CDR3 protein is CASSLVQGAGGYTF. CDR3 bases read: TGTGCCAGCAGCTTAGTCCAGGGGGCGGGCGGC.

In the case of this clone: The read terminates 3 residues ahead of where the CDR3 ends, so the germline J gene completes it. The chain couples TRBV5-1 to TRBJ2-5; D perhaps matches TRBD1 (6 bases). Germline CDR1 is SGHRS and CDR2 is YFSETQ. This CDR3 has 15 residues. Trimming left V 4 bases short and J 1 base short, with 14 bases between. The part of the CDR3 DNA that was read is TGCGCCAGCAGCCCTAGGGGGAACTCCCAAGAGACC. It specifies CASSPRGNSQET. The whole CDR3 protein reads CASSPRGNSQETQYF.

Details on this clone: The read ends 3 residues before the CDR3 terminus; that terminus is restored from the germline J gene. The chain has TRBV5-5 and TRBJ1-4; no clear D gene. Trimming removed 4 bases at V and 0 bases at J, with 7 bases between. The CDR3 runs to 14 residues. Looked up from germline, CDR1 is SGHKS and CDR2 is YYEKEE (reference sequence). CDR3 bases read: TGTGCCAGCAGCAATGAGGCAACTAATGAAAAA. Its protein is CASSNEATNEK. The complete CDR3 reads CASSNEATNEKLFF.

About this clone: The read ends 3 residues early relative to the CDR3; the germline J gene fills the gap. J is TRBJ2-7 and V is TRBV5-1, with D perhaps matching TRBD1 or TRBD2 (7 bases each). The ends were cut back, 4 bases at V and 2 bases at J, with 13 bases in the middle. This CDR3 has 14 residues. Germline CDR1 reads SGHRS; CDR2 reads YFSETQ. The CDR3 bases that were read are TGCGCCAGCAGCGGGGAGGGACAGACCTACGAG. Translation gives CASSGEGQTYE. The whole CDR3 protein reads CASSGEGQTYEQYF.

Turning to this clone: The CDR3 extends 3 residues past the end of the read, so its final part is completed from the germline J gene. The V call is TRBV20-1, the J call TRBJ1-2; possibly TRBD1 for D (6 bases). The CDR3 has 15 amino acids. V shed 0 bases and J shed 4 bases, with 15 bases lying between them. The germline V gene encodes CDR1 DFQATT and CDR2 SNEGSKA (reference sequence). Here the CDR3 reads CSARDPVQGRYGYTF. Incomplete CDR3 DNA: TGCAGTGCTAGAGATCCCGTCCAGGGGCGCTATGGC.

In regard to this clone: The read ends 3 residues shy of where the CDR3 ends; the end is completed using the germline J gene. This sequence joins TRBV30 and TRBJ2-7, with a weak D call TRBD1 (6 bases). V was clipped by 6 bases and J by 2 bases, with 23 bases between them. The CDR3 runs to 16 residues. CDR1 GTSNPN and CDR2 SVGIG come from the germline V gene (reference sequence). CDR3 residues: CACTGSSPQVPYEQYF. The covered CDR3 bases are TGTGCCTGCACAGGGAGCTCGCCCCAGGTCCCCTACGAG.

On this clone itself: The CDR3 extends 3 residues past the end of the read, so its final part is completed from the germline J gene. The chain has TRBV5-1 and TRBJ1-3; tentatively, D is TRBD1 (6 bases). The CDR3 contains 14 residues. The germline CDR1 and CDR2 sequences are SGHRS and YFSETQ. Trimming took 3 bases from V and 2 from J, leaving 9 bases between them. Partial CDR3 DNA: TGCGCCAGCAGCTCAACAGGGACTGGAAACACC. Amino acid sequence: CASSSTGTGNT. The CDR3 as a whole reads CASSSTGTGNTIYF.

Comments on this clone: The read ends 3 residues shy of where the CDR3 ends; the end is completed using the germline J gene. The chain uses TRBV7-8 and TRBJ2-7, with 7 bases lining up with TRBD2. The CDR3 has 15 amino acids. Germline V gene data show CDR1 as SGHVS and CDR2 as FQNEAQ. Unmatched junction bases numbered 3, after V lost 1 base and J lost 0 bases. The CDR3 bases that were read are TGTGCCAGCAGCTTAGTCCTAGCGGCCTCCTACGAG. It translates to CASSLVLAASYE. The whole CDR3 region reads CASSLVLAASYEQYF.